Below, 26 T cell receptor beta chains from the same sample are listed, as sequenced in a study of beta chain features in type 1 diabetes. Investigators reverse transcribed all isolated RNA, so they sequenced expressed TCRB transcripts. Clones were read by immunoSEQ multiplex PCR, and TCRdb kept only the in-frame ones, dropping some. In the table there are some 160,000 clones, approximately 9.1% of which are singletons. The source material was central memory CD4+ T cells from blood. All receptors come from a young woman in good health.

This clone turned up a few times. The rearrangement links TRBV27 to TRBJ1-6; 7 bases are a match to TRBD1. The CDR3 covers 15 residues. Losses at the gene ends were 6 bases for V and 7 bases for J; bases not matched to a gene: 9. Germline V gene sequence: CDR1 MNHEY, CDR2 SMNVEV (reference sequence). In nucleotides, the CDR3 is TGTGCCAGCAGAGAACAGGGGTATGAGAATTCACCCCTCCACTTT. Translating it yields CASREQGYENSPLHF.

This clone was seen more than once but under ten times. The J gene is TRBJ1-6, the V gene TRBV2; D is uncertain. Trimming removed 6 bases from V and 11 bases from J, with 17 bases in between. CDR3 size: 14 residues. Germline loops: CDR1 SNHLY, CDR2 FYNNEI. The CDR3 spells CASRPGVPGAPLHF. Here the CDR3 DNA reads TGTGCCAGCAGGCCCGGGGTCCCTGGGGCACCCCTCCACTTT.

This clone was seen a few times. Other DNA sequences in this specimen translate into the identical CDR3. The chain couples TRBV7-3 to TRBJ1-1; tentatively, D is TRBD1 (6 bases). This CDR3 comprises 14 residues. V shed 6 bases and J shed 0 bases, with 11 bases lying between them. The germline V gene encodes CDR1 SGHTA and CDR2 FQGTGA. The DNA for the CDR3 is TGTGCCAGCAGTCCAGGGGATATGAACACTGAAGCTTTCTTT. Protein product: CASSPGDMNTEAFF.

This clone showed up just a few times. The chain joins TRBV5-1 to TRBJ1-5; possibly TRBD1 for D (6 bases). Germline V gene data show CDR1 as SGHRS and CDR2 as YFSETQ. CDR3 length: 13 residues. V lost 5 bases, J lost 7 bases, and 13 bases lay in between. The CDR3 DNA reads as TGCGCCAGCAGTTACACAGGGAGCCAGCCCCAGCATTTT. Translated: CASSYTGSQPQHF.

The sample holds a few counts of this clone. The J gene is TRBJ2-3, the V gene TRBV25-1; 10 nucleotides align to TRBD2. The CDR3 contains 15 residues. V shed 4 bases, J shed 5 bases, and the junction held 6 bases outside the gene matches. From germline, CDR1 is MGHDK and CDR2 SYGVNS. The CDR3 nucleotides are TGTGCCAGCAGTGCAGCGGGAGGGCCGGGAGATACGCAGTATTTT. Protein product: CASSAAGGPGDTQYF.

The genes are TRBV30 and TRBJ2-5; 8 nucleotides agree with TRBD1. The CDR3 extends over 15 amino acids. The germline V gene has CDR1 GTSNPN and CDR2 SVGIG (reference sequence). The junction had 7 bases not matched to a gene; V was cut back by 2 bases and J by 2 bases. CDR3 sequence (DNA): TGTGCCTGGAGTTCCGGACAGGGTCTACAAGAGACCCAGTACTTC. Translation gives CAWSSGQGLQETQYF.

The CDR3 here is CASSAAGDEYEQYF. The CDR3 nucleotides are TGTGCCAGCAGCGCGGCGGGGGATGAGTACGAGCAGTACTTC. This chain links TRBV9 with TRBJ2-7; TRBD2 agrees at 7 bases. J gave up 4 bases and V 3 bases, and 7 bases lay outside the gene matches. The CDR3 spans 14 residues. Germline CDR1 is SGDLS and CDR2 is YYNGEE.

This chain uses TRBV6-1 with TRBJ2-5, with 7 bases matching TRBD1. The CDR3 has 14 residues. After removal of 3 bases from V and 5 bases from J, the junction contained 6 bases not matched to a gene. Germline CDR1 is MNHNS and CDR2 is SASEGT. The CDR3 region is CASSEGFRGETQYF. In nucleotides, the CDR3 is TGTGCCAGCAGTGAGGGGTTCAGGGGGGAGACCCAGTACTTC.

A few counts support this clone. The rearrangement links TRBV7-2 to TRBJ1-2; TRBD1 is a possible D gene (5 bases). V was cut by 8 bases and J by 8 bases, with 18 bases left in between. The CDR3 runs 13 residues. Germline V lookup: CDR1 SGHTA, CDR2 FQGNSA. CDR3 nucleotides: TGTGCCAGCTTCTACGAAGGGGTAGGAGGCTACACCTTC. This encodes CASFYEGVGGYTF.

This clone was counted between two and nine times. This chain joins TRBV6-5 and TRBJ2-7; tentative D call: TRBD1 (5 bases). Germline V lookup: CDR1 MNHEY, CDR2 SVGAGI. This CDR3 comprises 14 residues. Trimming removed 6 bases at V and 2 bases at J, with 14 bases between. This chain's CDR3 is CASSRPQGTYEQYF. The CDR3, as DNA: TGTGCCAGCAGCCGACCTCAGGGCACCTACGAGCAGTACTTC.

This sequence joins TRBV5-6 and TRBJ1-2; D gene unclear. The CDR3 spans 13 residues. Germline V gene lookup returns CDR1 SGHDT and CDR2 YYEEEE. V lost 0 bases and J 2 bases, leaving 5 bases between the germline ends. CDR3 loop: CASSLVQNYGYTF. The DNA of the CDR3 is TGTGCCAGCAGCTTGGTTCAGAACTATGGCTACACCTTC.

The V gene is TRBV30, the J gene TRBJ1-4; 9 positions agree with TRBD1. CDR1 GTSNPN and CDR2 SVGIG come from the germline V gene (reference sequence). The V segment lost 1 base and the J segment 7 bases; nucleotides outside the gene matches: 4. The CDR3 is 14 amino acids. The CDR3 here is CAWSGDRGGEKLFF. The CDR3 bases are TGTGCCTGGAGTGGAGACAGGGGGGGTGAAAAACTGTTTTTT.

This clone was seen more than once but under ten times. V is TRBV28 and J is TRBJ1-2; D is perhaps TRBD1 (6 bases). The V gene lost 4 bases and the J gene lost 8 bases, with 11 bases spanning the gap. The germline V gene has CDR1 MDHEN and CDR2 SYDVKM. This CDR3 region has 12 residues. In nucleotides, the CDR3 is TGTGCCAGCAGTTCCCGGACAGTCGGCTACACCTTC. Translating gives CASSSRTVGYTF.

V gene TRBV5-6 combines with J gene TRBJ1-6, with 7 nucleotides matching TRBD1. The CDR3 loop spans 15 amino acids. V gave up 5 bases and J gave up 8 bases; unmatched junction bases: 10. Germline loops: CDR1 SGHDT, CDR2 YYEEEE. The CDR3: CASRKRDSFHSPLHF. CDR3 DNA sequence: TGTGCCAGCAGAAAACGGGACAGCTTCCATTCACCCCTCCACTTT.

The V gene is TRBV7-8, the J gene TRBJ2-5; 7 bases match TRBD1. J gave up 3 bases and V 8 bases, and 6 bases lay outside the gene matches. Germline V gene lookup returns CDR1 SGHVS and CDR2 FQNEAQ. This CDR3 spans 13 amino acids. DNA of the CDR3: TGTGCCAGCTCCCCACAGGGGAAAGAGACCCAGTACTTC. This translates into CASSPQGKETQYF.

This clone was observed a handful of times. The V and J genes are TRBV18 and TRBJ2-1, with D possibly being TRBD1 (7 bases). Germline V gene lookup returns CDR1 KGHSH and CDR2 LQKENI. The CDR3 consists of 15 residues. V was trimmed by 6 bases and J by 0 bases, leaving 12 bases between them. The CDR3 nucleotides are TGTGCCAGCTCTCAGGGGGGCCCCTCCTACAATGAGCAGTTCTTC. Translating gives CASSQGGPSYNEQFF.

With respect to this clone: The same CDR3 is also encoded by other DNA sequences in this sample. The rearrangement links TRBV5-1 to TRBJ2-6; 7 bases agree with TRBD1. The V gene's germline CDR1 is SGHRS and CDR2 YFSETQ. This CDR3 has 15 residues. The J segment lost 2 bases and the V segment lost 4 bases, leaving 3 bases of the junction unmatched. CDR3 region: CASSDDRAGANVLTF. In nucleotides, the CDR3 is TGCGCCAGCAGCGACGACAGGGCTGGGGCCAACGTCCTGACTTTC.

In this sample, this clone turned up a few times. The rearrangement links TRBV25-1 to TRBJ2-1; tentatively, D is TRBD2 (5 bases). The CDR3 sequence is 14 residues long. With 1 base removed from V and 12 bases from J, the gap between germline ends came to 16 bases. Germline lookup yields CDR1 MGHDK and CDR2 SYGVNS. The CDR3 reads CASSESGSGKGQFF. The CDR3 nucleotides read TGTGCCAGCAGTGAATCCGGGTCGGGGAAGGGGCAGTTCTTC.

The J gene is TRBJ2-6, the V gene TRBV9; TRBD1 agrees at 12 bases. The CDR3 sequence is 18 residues long. The junction had 7 bases not matched to a gene; V was cut back by 3 bases and J by 3 bases. Germline V lookup: CDR1 SGDLS, CDR2 YYNGEE. CDR3 sequence reads: CASSARDRGPGGANVLTF. The CDR3 DNA is TGTGCCAGCAGCGCCAGGGACAGGGGGCCAGGTGGGGCCAACGTCCTGACTTTC.

V gene TRBV29-1 combines with J gene TRBJ1-5; TRBD1 might be the D (6 bases). The CDR3 covers 13 residues. Trimming took off 4 bases at V and 7 bases at J, with 14 bases between the two ends. Germline CDR1 and CDR2: SQVTM and ANQGSEA. CDR3 region: CSVGSGDGQPQHF. DNA of the CDR3: TGCAGCGTTGGTTCAGGGGACGGACAGCCCCAGCATTTT.

The chain combines TRBV28 with TRBJ2-5; D is possibly TRBD2 (6 bases). CDR1 is MDHEN and CDR2 is SYDVKM in the germline V gene. V dropped 7 bases and J dropped 1 base, with 13 bases sitting between them. This CDR3 has 14 amino acids. CDR3 residues: CASTPAGIQETQYF. The CDR3 coding sequence is TGTGCCAGCACTCCCGCGGGGATCCAAGAGACCCAGTACTTC.

This clone showed up just a few times. V gene TRBV7-9 combines with J gene TRBJ1-1, with D unresolved. Germline loops: CDR1 SEHNR, CDR2 FQNEAQ (reference sequence). This CDR3 spans 14 amino acids. Trimming took off 5 bases at V and 0 bases at J, with 10 bases between the two ends. In DNA form, the CDR3 reads TGTGCCAGCAGCACCGGGGTCATGAACACTGAAGCTTTCTTT. Translating gives CASSTGVMNTEAFF.

The V gene is TRBV12-5, the J gene TRBJ1-2; tentative D call: TRBD1 (5 bases). The germline V and J ends were trimmed by 5 bases and 5 bases, with 18 bases remaining between them. Germline V gives CDR1 LGHNT, CDR2 FRNRAP. CDR3 length equals 15 residues. The CDR3 protein is CASGREVVDKYGYTF. DNA of the CDR3: TGTGCTAGTGGTAGAGAGGTTGTGGACAAATATGGCTACACCTTC.

This clone was observed a few times. The chain couples TRBV11-2 to TRBJ2-1, with D tentatively TRBD1 (7 bases). Trimming removed 7 bases at V and 7 bases at J, with 14 bases between. From germline, CDR1 is SGHAT and CDR2 FQNNGV. This CDR3 has 13 residues. The CDR3 loop is CASTRTGGNEQFF. The CDR3 DNA reads TGTGCCAGCACCCGGACAGGAGGGAATGAGCAGTTCTTC.

The V and J genes are TRBV5-4 and TRBJ2-7; D is perhaps TRBD2 (6 bases). V was pared by 3 bases and J by 1 base, with 11 bases between. The CDR3 sequence is 14 residues long. In germline, CDR1 is SGHNT, CDR2 YYREEE (reference sequence). The CDR3 reads CASSSKAGSYEQYF. The CDR3 DNA follows: TGTGCCAGCAGCTCCAAAGCGGGTTCCTACGAGCAGTACTTC.

In regard to this clone: The same CDR3 arises from other DNA sequences in this sample as well. The rearrangement joins TRBV7-2 to TRBJ2-5, with 8 bases that match TRBD1. The CDR3 is 14 residues long. CDR1 is SGHTA and CDR2 is FQGNSA in the germline V gene. V trimming: 5 bases; J trimming: 2 bases; junction bases outside the gene matches: 4. CDR3 residues: CASSLRTGQETQYF. As DNA, the CDR3 is TGTGCCAGCAGCCTCCGGACAGGGCAAGAGACCCAGTACTTC.